These 22 T cell receptor beta chains were all obtained from the same sample, sequenced in a study of T cell responses to AZD1222 COVID-19 vaccine. The data were produced by immunoSEQ multiplex PCR, yet TCRdb's version contains in-frame clones alone and is incomplete. The sample lists under 150,000 clones; 80% to 95% were seen once. Sequenced material: peripheral blood, taken 28 days after the second AZD1222 dose. Source of these receptors: an adult who received the AZD1222 COVID-19 vaccine.

On this clone itself: At one end the junction does not follow the germline gene, possibly because of a read error. The rearrangement links TRBV7-7 to TRBJ2-1; the D gene is possibly TRBD2 (5 bases). In germline, CDR1 is SSHAT, CDR2 FNYEAQ (reference sequence). This CDR3 region has 16 residues. The CDR3 nucleotides are TGTGCTAGCAGCTTAGGAGGTAACCCGAGTTCGGATGAGCAGTTCTTC. This translates into CASSLGGNPSSDEQFF.

The chain has TRBV2 and TRBJ2-6; a possible D gene is TRBD1 (5 bases). Trimming cost V 3 bases and J 0 bases, with 12 bases left between them. Germline CDR1 SNHLY, CDR2 FYNNEI. There are 17 residues in the CDR3. CDR3 in DNA: TGTGCCAGCAGTGATCAAGGGGCGGCCTCTGGGGCCAACGTCCTGACTTTC. It encodes CASSDQGAASGANVLTF.

The V call is TRBV7-2, the J call TRBJ1-1; 7 positions match TRBD1. Germline CDR1 is SGHTA and CDR2 is FQGNSA. The J segment lost 5 bases and the V segment lost 2 bases, leaving 5 bases of the junction unmatched. The CDR3 runs 14 residues. The CDR3 DNA reads TGTGCCAGCAGCTTAACCGACAGGGCGACTGAAGCTTTCTTT. It encodes CASSLTDRATEAFF.

The V and J genes are TRBV6-5 and TRBJ2-7, with 9 nucleotides matching TRBD1. In germline, CDR1 is MNHEY, CDR2 SVGAGI. J lost 5 bases, V lost 0 bases, and 2 bases had no gene match. CDR3 size: 14 residues. CDR3 nucleotides: TGTGCCAGCAGTTACTCGGACAGGGGACACGAGCAGTACTTC. Translation: CASSYSDRGHEQYF.

This chain connects TRBV19 to TRBJ1-6, with a tentative D call TRBD1 (5 bases). The CDR3 runs 14 residues. The V gene lost 3 bases and the J gene lost 6 bases, with 9 bases spanning the gap. Germline V gene sequence: CDR1 LNHDA, CDR2 SQIVND (reference sequence). DNA of the CDR3: TGTGCCAGTAGTATCGGGGGTGTTAATTCACCCCTCCACTTT. Translation gives CASSIGGVNSPLHF.

The chain joins TRBV6-2 or TRBV6-3 to TRBJ1-1; D is unresolved. Trimming took off 0 bases at V and 3 bases at J, with 11 bases between the two ends. This CDR3 comprises 15 residues. Germline V lookup: CDR1 MNHEY, CDR2 SVGEGT. CDR3 protein: CASSYSSAGHTEAFF. CDR3 coding DNA: TGTGCCAGCAGTTACTCTTCCGCGGGTCACACTGAAGCTTTCTTT.

The chain has TRBV28 and TRBJ2-1; the match to TRBD2 covers 11 bases. The V gene's germline CDR1 is MDHEN and CDR2 SYDVKM. This CDR3 region has 16 residues. J lost 3 bases, V lost 3 bases, and 4 bases had no gene match. CDR3 loop: CASSFPTSGSYNEQFF. For the CDR3, the DNA is TGTGCCAGCAGTTTTCCCACTAGCGGGAGCTACAATGAGCAGTTCTTC.

The chain carries TRBV18 and TRBJ1-5; no firm D call. CDR1 KGHSH and CDR2 LQKENI come from the germline V gene. The ends were cut back, 6 bases at V and 2 bases at J, with 14 bases in the middle. This CDR3 spans 15 amino acids. CDR3 coding DNA: TGTGCCAGCTCGCCCGGCCGGCAGGGCAATCAGCCCCAGCATTTT. It encodes CASSPGRQGNQPQHF.

This chain connects TRBV7-9 to TRBJ2-7, with 11 bases lining up with TRBD1. CDR1 SEHNR and CDR2 FQNEAQ come from the germline V gene (reference sequence). CDR3 length equals 14 residues. The trim removed 4 bases at V and 3 bases at J, leaving 2 bases unmatched. CDR3 sequence reads: CASSWDRGIYEQYF. The CDR3 bases are TGTGCCAGCAGCTGGGACAGGGGGATCTACGAGCAGTACTTC. Full variable domain (missing parts from reference TRBV7-9 and TRBJ2-7): DTGVSQNPRHKITKRGQNVTFRCDPISEHNRLYWYRQTLGQGPEFLTYFQNEAQLEKSRLLSDRFSAERPKGSFSTLEIQRTEQGDSAMYLCASSWDRGIYEQYFGPGTRLTVT.

The chain joins TRBV4-2 to TRBJ2-1, with 7 bases lining up with TRBD2. The CDR3 length is 16 residues. The V gene's germline CDR1 is LGHNA and CDR2 YNFKEQ. The V segment lost 0 bases and the J segment 5 bases; nucleotides outside the gene matches: 7. CDR3 region: CASSQDTGLADNEQFF. The CDR3 DNA follows: TGTGCCAGCAGCCAAGATACCGGGCTAGCGGACAATGAGCAGTTCTTC.

The gene calls are TRBV7-8 and TRBJ1-6; a weak D match, TRBD1 (5 bases). The germline V gene has CDR1 SGHVS and CDR2 FQNEAQ. Trimming left V 5 bases short and J 6 bases short, with 11 bases between. CDR3 size: 14 residues. CDR3 amino acids: CASSPRQPNSPLHF. The CDR3, as DNA: TGTGCCAGCAGCCCTAGACAGCCTAATTCACCCCTCCACTTT.

Here the CDR3 reads CASSTPGVREKLFF. For the CDR3, the DNA is TGTGCCAGCAGTACACCGGGAGTTAGGGAAAAACTGTTTTTT. This chain connects TRBV6-5 to TRBJ1-4; no definite D call. V shed 5 bases and J shed 8 bases, with 15 bases lying between them. CDR1 and CDR2 (germline): MNHEY, SVGAGI. This CDR3 region has 14 residues.

The V gene is TRBV4-1, the J gene TRBJ1-2; 8 nucleotides align to TRBD1. The CDR3 runs 14 residues. J was trimmed by 4 bases and V by 1 base; bases with no gene match: 2. Germline V CDR1 and CDR2: MGHRA, YSYEKL. This chain's CDR3 is CASSQVQGGYGYTF. CDR3 coding DNA: TGCGCCAGCAGCCAAGTACAGGGGGGCTATGGCTACACCTTC.

This chain connects TRBV9 to TRBJ1-1; 9 nucleotides agree with TRBD1. Germline CDR1 is SGDLS and CDR2 is YYNGEE. The length of the CDR3 is 15 residues. With V trimmed by 4 bases and J by 5 bases, 9 bases remained unmatched. The CDR3 loop reads CASSPRQGGGTEAFF. CDR3 nucleotides: TGTGCCAGCAGCCCTCGACAGGGGGGAGGAACTGAAGCTTTCTTT.

The gene calls are TRBV5-1 and TRBJ2-1, with D perhaps given as TRBD1 or TRBD2 (6 bases each). The CDR3 totals 16 residues. Germline values: CDR1 SGHRS, CDR2 YFSETQ. V lost 4 bases and J 5 bases, leaving 19 bases between the germline ends. The CDR3 region has the DNA TGCGCCAGCAGCGAGGGCGGGGCAGGGGTCCACAATGAGCAGTTCTTC. It encodes CASSEGGAGVHNEQFF.

The rearrangement uses TRBV6-5 and TRBJ1-2; weak D call: TRBD1 (5 bases). CDR3 length: 13 residues. Germline lookup yields CDR1 MNHEY and CDR2 SVGAGI. The ends were cut back, 8 bases at V and 8 bases at J, with 18 bases in the middle. The CDR3 nucleotides are TGTGCCAGCCACCGACAGCAGCTAGAGGGCTACACCTTC. Its translation: CASHRQQLEGYTF.

The V and J genes are TRBV11-3 and TRBJ2-3, with TRBD2 as a possible D gene (5 bases). The germline gives CDR1 SGHNT, CDR2 YENEEA. V was cut by 4 bases and J by 0 bases, with 14 bases left in between. The CDR3 totals 16 residues. The CDR3 loop reads CASSSGLNPSTDTQYF. In DNA, the CDR3 is TGTGCCAGCAGCTCAGGACTGAATCCTAGCACAGATACGCAGTATTTT.

V gene TRBV2 combines with J gene TRBJ1-2; D possibly corresponds to TRBD1 (6 bases). The CDR3 is 14 residues long. The germline gives CDR1 SNHLY, CDR2 FYNNEI. Trimming pared 2 bases from V and 4 bases from J, leaving 11 bases between. The CDR3 here is CASSEQGQGYGYTF. The CDR3 region has the DNA TGTGCCAGCAGTGAACAGGGGCAAGGCTATGGCTACACCTTC.

V is TRBV6-5 and J is TRBJ1-5; no clear D gene. This CDR3 is built from 15 residues. The V end lost 6 bases, the J end lost 1 base, and 13 bases lay between the germline ends. Germline loops: CDR1 MNHEY, CDR2 SVGAGI. CDR3: CASRTTSLSNQPQHF. CDR3 in DNA: TGTGCCAGCAGGACGACAAGCCTCAGCAATCAGCCCCAGCATTTT.

This chain links TRBV2 with TRBJ1-2, with 7 bases identical to TRBD1. This CDR3 spans 15 amino acids. Germline trimming cut 5 bases from V and 7 bases from J; bases unmatched to any gene: 13. CDR1 SNHLY and CDR2 FYNNEI come from the germline V gene. The CDR3 bases are TGTGCCAGCAGTTGGAGCTTTGGGCAGGGGGGTGGCTACACCTTC. It yields the protein CASSWSFGQGGGYTF.

The chain employs TRBV19 and TRBJ1-5, with TRBD1 as a possible D gene (5 bases). The germline CDR1 and CDR2 sequences are LNHDA and SQIVND (reference sequence). This CDR3 comprises 16 residues. Trimming stripped 3 bases from V and 7 bases from J, with 19 bases between. The CDR3 here is CASSMSFRGGGQPQHF. The CDR3 DNA reads TGTGCCAGTAGTATGTCATTTCGGGGGGGAGGCCAGCCCCAGCATTTT. The entire variable domain, with the rest obtained from reference TRBV19 and TRBJ1-5, is as follows: DGGITQSPKYLFRKEGQNVTLSCEQNLNHDAMYWYRQDPGQGLRLIYYSQIVNDFQKGDIAEGYSVSREKKESFPLTVTSAQKNPTAFYLCASSMSFRGGGQPQHFGDGTRLSIL.

This sequence joins TRBV2 and TRBJ2-1; D ambiguous. With 1 base removed from V and 3 bases from J, the gap between germline ends came to 7 bases. This CDR3 comprises 14 residues. CDR1 is SNHLY and CDR2 is FYNNEI in the germline V gene. The CDR3 nucleotides read TGTGCCAGCAGTGAAGACCAGGACTACAATGAGCAGTTCTTC. Translation gives CASSEDQDYNEQFF. The entire variable domain, with the rest obtained from reference TRBV2 and TRBJ2-1, is as follows: EPEVTQTPSHQVTQMGQEVILRCVPISNHLYFYWYRQILGQKVEFLVSFYNNEISEKSEIFDDQFSVERPDGSNFTLKIRSTKLEDSAMYFCASSEDQDYNEQFFGPGTRLTVL.